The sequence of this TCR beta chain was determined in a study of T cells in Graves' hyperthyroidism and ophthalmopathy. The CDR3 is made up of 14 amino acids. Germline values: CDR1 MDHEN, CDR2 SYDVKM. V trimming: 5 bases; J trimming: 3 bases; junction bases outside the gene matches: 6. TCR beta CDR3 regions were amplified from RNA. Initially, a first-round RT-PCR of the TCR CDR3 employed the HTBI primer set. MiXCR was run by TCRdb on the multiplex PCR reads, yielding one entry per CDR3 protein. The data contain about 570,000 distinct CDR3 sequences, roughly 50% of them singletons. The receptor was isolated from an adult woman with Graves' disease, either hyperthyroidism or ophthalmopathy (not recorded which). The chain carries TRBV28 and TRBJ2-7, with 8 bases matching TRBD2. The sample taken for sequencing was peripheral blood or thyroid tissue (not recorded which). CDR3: CASSVGLGNYEQYF. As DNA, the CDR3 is TGTGCCAGCAGTGTGGGACTAGGCAACTACGAGCAGTACTTC.